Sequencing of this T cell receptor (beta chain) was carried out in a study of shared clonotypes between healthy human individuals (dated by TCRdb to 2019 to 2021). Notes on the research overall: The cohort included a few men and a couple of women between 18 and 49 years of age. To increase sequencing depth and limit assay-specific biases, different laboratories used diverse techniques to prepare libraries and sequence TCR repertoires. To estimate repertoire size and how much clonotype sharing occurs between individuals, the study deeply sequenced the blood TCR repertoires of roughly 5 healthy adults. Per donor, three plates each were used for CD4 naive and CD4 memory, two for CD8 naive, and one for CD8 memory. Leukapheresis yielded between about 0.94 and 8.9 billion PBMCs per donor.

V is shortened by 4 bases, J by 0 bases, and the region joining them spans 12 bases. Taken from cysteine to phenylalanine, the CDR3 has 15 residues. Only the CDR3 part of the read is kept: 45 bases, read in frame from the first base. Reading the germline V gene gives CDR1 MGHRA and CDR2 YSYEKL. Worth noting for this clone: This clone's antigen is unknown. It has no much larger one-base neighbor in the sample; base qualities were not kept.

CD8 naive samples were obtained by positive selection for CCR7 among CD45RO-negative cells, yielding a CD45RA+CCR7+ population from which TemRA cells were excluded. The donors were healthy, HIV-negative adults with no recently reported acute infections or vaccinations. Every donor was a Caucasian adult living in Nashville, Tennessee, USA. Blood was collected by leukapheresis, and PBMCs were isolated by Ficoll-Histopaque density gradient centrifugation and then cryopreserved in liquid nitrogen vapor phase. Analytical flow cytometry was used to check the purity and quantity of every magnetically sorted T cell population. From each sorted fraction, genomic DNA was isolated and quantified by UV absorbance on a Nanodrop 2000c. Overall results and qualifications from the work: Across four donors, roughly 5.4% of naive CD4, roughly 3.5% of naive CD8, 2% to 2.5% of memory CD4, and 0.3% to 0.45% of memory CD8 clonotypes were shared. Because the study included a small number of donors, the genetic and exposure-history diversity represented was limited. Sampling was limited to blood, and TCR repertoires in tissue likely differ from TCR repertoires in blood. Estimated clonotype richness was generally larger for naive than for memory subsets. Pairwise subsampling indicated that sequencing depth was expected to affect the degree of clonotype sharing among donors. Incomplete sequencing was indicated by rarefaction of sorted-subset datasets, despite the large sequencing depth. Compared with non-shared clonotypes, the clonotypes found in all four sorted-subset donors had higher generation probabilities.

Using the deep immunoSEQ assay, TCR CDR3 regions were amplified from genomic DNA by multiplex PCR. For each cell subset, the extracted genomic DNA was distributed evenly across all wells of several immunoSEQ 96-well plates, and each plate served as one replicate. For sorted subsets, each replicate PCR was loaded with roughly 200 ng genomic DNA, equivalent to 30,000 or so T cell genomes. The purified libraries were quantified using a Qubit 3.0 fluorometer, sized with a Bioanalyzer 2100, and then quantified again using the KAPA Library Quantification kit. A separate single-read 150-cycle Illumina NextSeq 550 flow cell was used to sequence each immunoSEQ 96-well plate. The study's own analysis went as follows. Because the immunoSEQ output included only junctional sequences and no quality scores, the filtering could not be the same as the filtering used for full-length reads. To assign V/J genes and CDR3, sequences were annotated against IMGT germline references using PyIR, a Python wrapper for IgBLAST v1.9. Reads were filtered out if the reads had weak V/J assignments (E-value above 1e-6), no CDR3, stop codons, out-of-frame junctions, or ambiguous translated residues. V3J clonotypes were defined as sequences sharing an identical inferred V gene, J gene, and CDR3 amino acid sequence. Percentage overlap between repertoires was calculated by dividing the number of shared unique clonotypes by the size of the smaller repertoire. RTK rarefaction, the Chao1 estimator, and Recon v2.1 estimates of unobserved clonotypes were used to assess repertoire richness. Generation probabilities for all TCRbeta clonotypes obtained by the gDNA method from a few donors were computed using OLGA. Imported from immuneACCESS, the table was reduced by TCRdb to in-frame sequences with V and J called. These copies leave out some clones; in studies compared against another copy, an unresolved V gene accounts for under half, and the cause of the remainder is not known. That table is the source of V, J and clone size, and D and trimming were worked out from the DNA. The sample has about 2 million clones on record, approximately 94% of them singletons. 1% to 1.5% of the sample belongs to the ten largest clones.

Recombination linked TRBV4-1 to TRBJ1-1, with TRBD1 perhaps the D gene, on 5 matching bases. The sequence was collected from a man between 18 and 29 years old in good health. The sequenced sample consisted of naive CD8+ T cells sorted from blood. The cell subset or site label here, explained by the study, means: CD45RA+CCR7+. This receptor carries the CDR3 CASSLKTDMNTEAFF. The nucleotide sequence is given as TGCGCCAGCAGCCTTAAGACAGACATGAACACTGAAGCTTTCTTT.